A single T cell receptor beta chain is shown here with its context. This clone was recorded a few times. Its antigen remains unidentified. No much larger clone is present one base from it, and per-base qualities are unavailable. This entry is derived from a study of blood T cell repertoires in COVID-19 (TCRdb year 2020). Concerning the study at large: Collaborator samples came from the United States, Italy and Spain and covered acute and convalescent phases of COVID-19. The material from the prospective study consisted of cDNA or gDNA derived from T cells, B-cell-depleted T cells, or PBMCs. Subjects who had been exposed to COVID-19, were actively infected with it, or had recovered from it provided the deeply sampled blood TCRbeta repertoires that made up the dataset. The repertoires were made available in a free public database intended to serve as a resource for research on the immune response to SARS-CoV-2. Samples were obtained from the ongoing ImmuneRACE study (first 160 participants) and from some 1,300 subjects provided by 6 global collaborators. Nearly every sample came with metadata listing a de-identified subject ID, COVID-19 status, age in years and sex. Where available, HLA class I and class II types were taken from metadata supplied by the sample provider and were not determined by assay-based typing.

TCRbeta CDR3 regions were amplified from genomic DNA by means of the immunoSEQ Assay, a bias-controlled multiplex PCR. Per the source publication's procedure: The number of nucleated cells in each sample was estimated by amplification of reference gene primers within the assay. To quantify the absolute abundance of each unique TCRbeta CDR3 rearrangement, sequence reads were collapsed and filtered. For each sample, productive Simpson clonality was calculated as the square root of Simpson's diversity index over productive rearrangements. TCRdb took over this immuneACCESS table, retaining in-frame rearrangements with V and J assigned. Such tables are incomplete; in checked studies, under half of the missing clones stem from an unresolved V gene, and the remainder is unexplained. That table is the source of V, J and clone size, and D and trimming were worked out from the DNA. The sample records fewer than 85,000 clones, roughly 77% of which are singletons. The ten largest clones capture roughly 36% of the sample.

Collaborating institutions collected whole blood in K2EDTA tubes following their own protocols. For TCRbeta analysis, collaborators shipped samples as frozen whole blood, isolated PBMCs, or DNA extracted from either of those sample types. Taken from the germline V gene, the CDR1 and CDR2 loops are MDHEN and SYDVKM. The germline V end is reduced by 10 bases and the J end by 7 bases; junction bases left unmatched: 14. Including cysteine and phenylalanine, the CDR3 has 14 amino acids. The kept DNA is CDR3 alone, 42 bases in frame from the first base. General findings and caveats noted by the study authors: How much clinical and demographic metadata was included differed by source and by participant, and the metadata was provided uncurated.

Sequencing was performed on peripheral blood. The chain employs TRBV28 and TRBJ2-7; 9 nucleotides in the junction match TRBD1. This clonotype was obtained from a woman aged 65 to 85 with acute or convalescent COVID-19. For the CDR3, the sequence is CAIGGGTGLGEQYF. Here is the DNA: TGTGCCATCGGAGGAGGGACAGGGCTGGGAGAGCAGTACTTC. The full variable domain, completed from the reference TRBV28 and TRBJ2-7 proteins outside the CDR3, reads DVKVTQSSRYLVKRTGEKVFLECVQDMDHENMFWYRQDPGLGLRLIYFSYDVKMKEKGDIPEGYSVSREKKERFSLILESASTNQTSMYLCAIGGGTGLGEQYFGPGTRLTVT.